Listed below are T cell receptor beta chains from one sample, sequenced in a study of shared clonotypes between healthy human individuals. The table came from immunoSEQ multiplex PCR; TCRdb's copy has only in-frame clones and leaves some out. Among 2 million to 2.5 million clones, just under 95% were seen once, and the ten largest hold 0.85% to 1.2%. Sequencing was performed on naive CD8+ T cells sorted from blood. Receptors were obtained from a man younger than 35 in good health. Each CDR3 is given with its conserved first and last residue. The D gene is left open where the match is weak. A clone size is listed for some rows: how often the clone was seen (once, few, many), or a class if it is expanded.

>TRBV7-2|TRBJ2-1|TRBD2|NA
TGTGCCAGCAGCTTAGCGGGAGGGCACAATGAGCAGTTCTTC
CASSLAGGHNEQFF
>TRBV2|TRBJ2-1|TRBD1|NA
TGTGCCAGCAGGAGACAGGGGGAGGGCAACAATGAGCAGTTCTTC
CASRRQGEGNNEQFF
>TRBV5-6|TRBJ2-7|NA|NA
TGTGCCAGCAGCTTGGGACATTCTACCTACGAGCAGTACTTC
CASSLGHSTYEQYF
>TRBV11-2|TRBJ2-7|TRBD2|NA
TGTGCCAGCAGCTCAGGGACTAGCGGCTCCTACGAGCAGTACTTC
CASSSGTSGSYEQYF
>TRBV19|TRBJ1-1|NA|NA
TGTGCCAGTAGTCCAGGAGGTATTACTGAAGCTTTCTTT
CASSPGGITEAFF
>TRBV18|TRBJ2-2|TRBD1|NA
TGTGCCAGCTCAACGGGACAGGGGGACACCGGGGAGCTGTTTTTT
CASSTGQGDTGELFF
>TRBV19|TRBJ1-2|NA|NA
TGTGCCAGTAGTATAGCCTGGGACGGAGGGGATGGCTACACCTTC
CASSIAWDGGDGYTF
>TRBV28|TRBJ1-1|NA|NA
TGTGCCAGCAGTTTCCATGAAAGCAACACTGAAGCTTTCTTT
CASSFHESNTEAFF
>TRBV2|TRBJ1-5|NA|NA
TGTGCCAGCAGTGAAACAGGTTATCGTCAGCCCCAGCATTTT
CASSETGYRQPQHF
>TRBV25-1|TRBJ2-3|NA|once
TGTGCCAGCAGTGAATTTCGGGGGGCGGACACAGATACGCAGTATTTT
CASSEFRGADTDTQYF
>TRBV7-8|TRBJ1-1|NA|NA
TGTGCCAGCAGCTTAGTATCATTTGCAAACACTGAAGCTTTCTTT
CASSLVSFANTEAFF
>TRBV28|TRBJ2-7|NA|NA
TGTGCCATCTCGACTAGTTCATACGAGCAGTACTTC
CAISTSSYEQYF
>TRBV6-5|TRBJ1-4|NA|NA
TGTGCCAGCAGTTACTCGAAGGATGCAACTAATGAAAAACTGTTTTTT
CASSYSKDATNEKLFF
>TRBV19|TRBJ1-1|TRBD1|NA
TGTGCCAGTAGTATCGACAGGGGAACTGAAGCTTTCTTT
CASSIDRGTEAFF
>TRBV7-6|TRBJ2-7|NA|NA
TGTGCCAGCAGCTTAGAAATGGCCAGCTCCTACGAGCAGTACTTC
CASSLEMASSYEQYF
>TRBV2|TRBJ1-1|TRBD1|NA
TGTGCCAGCAGTGAACAGGGGGCAAAGGGGAACACTGAAGCTTTCTTT
CASSEQGAKGNTEAFF
>TRBV30|TRBJ1-5|NA|many
TGTGCCTGGAGAAAGGGACGTAATCAGCCCCAGCATTTT
CAWRKGRNQPQHF
>TRBV5-1|TRBJ1-5|NA|NA
TGCGCCAGCAGCTCGTGGCGACAGGTACCCAAAAGCAATCAGCCCCAGCATTTT
CASSSWRQVPKSNQPQHF
>TRBV7-9|TRBJ1-4|NA|NA
TGTGCCAGCAGCTTAGGGACCGTTTCTGGTGAAAAACTGTTTTTT
CASSLGTVSGEKLFF
>TRBV10-3|TRBJ1-5|TRBD1|NA
TGTGCCATCCGCCGGGACAGGGAAAGCAATCAGCCCCAGCATTTT
CAIRRDRESNQPQHF
>TRBV6-6|TRBJ1-4|TRBD1|NA
TGTGCCAGCAGCCCCGGGACAGGTGAAAAACTGTTTTTT
CASSPGTGEKLFF
>TRBV27|TRBJ1-2|NA|NA
TGTGCCAGCTGGACCGGGACCCGCGAATTTAACTATGTCTACACCTTC
CASWTGTREFNYVYTF
>TRBV19|TRBJ1-1|NA|NA
TGTGCCAGTAGTATTGGGCAGACCAGGCCCACTGAAGCTTTCTTT
CASSIGQTRPTEAFF
>TRBV27|TRBJ2-1|NA|NA
TGTGCCAGCAGTTTACAATTCTCCTACAATGAGCAGTTCTTC
CASSLQFSYNEQFF
>TRBV28|TRBJ2-1|NA|NA
TGTGCCAGCCTCGCGCGGGGAACCTACAATGAGCAGTTCTTC
CASLARGTYNEQFF
>TRBV14|TRBJ2-1|TRBD1|NA
TGTGCCAGCAGCATGATACAGGGGGGTGAGCAGTTCTTC
CASSMIQGGEQFF
>TRBV9|TRBJ2-7|NA|NA
TGTGCCAGCAGCGTAGGTGGTGACTACGAGCAGTACTTC
CASSVGGDYEQYF
>TRBV4-1|TRBJ2-7|TRBD2|NA
TGCGCCAGCAGACCGTTAGCGGGAGGAGTCTACGAGCAGTACTTC
CASRPLAGGVYEQYF
>TRBV19|TRBJ2-7|TRBD1|once
TGTGCCAGTAGTATAGGGGACAGAGCCTACGAGCAGTACTTC
CASSIGDRAYEQYF
>TRBV10-3|TRBJ2-2|NA|once
TGTGCCATCAGTGAGGCCGACAGGTCTACCGGGGAGCTGTTTTTT
CAISEADRSTGELFF
>TRBV10-1|TRBJ2-5|NA|NA
TGCGCCAGCAGTGATGGGGAGACCCAGTACTTC
CASSDGETQYF
>TRBV4-1|TRBJ2-5|TRBD2|NA
TGCGCCAGCAGCCAATATTTAACTAGCGGGGGTAAAGAGACCCAGTACTTC
CASSQYLTSGGKETQYF
>TRBV6-1|TRBJ1-1|NA|NA
TGTGCCAGCAGTGAACTCACGATAGGCACTGAAGCTTTCTTT
CASSELTIGTEAFF
>TRBV7-9|TRBJ2-7|TRBD1|NA
TGTGCCAGCCACGGGGACAGCTACGAGCAGTACTTC
CASHGDSYEQYF
>TRBV13|TRBJ2-7|TRBD2|NA
TGTGCCAGCGGATGGGCGGGAGAGCCATCCTACGAGCAGTACTTC
CASGWAGEPSYEQYF